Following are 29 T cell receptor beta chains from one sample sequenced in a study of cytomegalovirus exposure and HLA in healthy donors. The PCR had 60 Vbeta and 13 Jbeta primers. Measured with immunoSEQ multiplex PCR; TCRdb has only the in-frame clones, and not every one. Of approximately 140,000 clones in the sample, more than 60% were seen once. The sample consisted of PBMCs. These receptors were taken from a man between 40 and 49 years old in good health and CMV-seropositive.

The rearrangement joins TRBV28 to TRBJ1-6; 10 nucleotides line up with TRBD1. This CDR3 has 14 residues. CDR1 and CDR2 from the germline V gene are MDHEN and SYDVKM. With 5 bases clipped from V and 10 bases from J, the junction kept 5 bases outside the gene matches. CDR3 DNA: TGTGCCAGCAGTCCCGGGGACAGGGGCTCACCCCTCCACTTT. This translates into CASSPGDRGSPLHF.

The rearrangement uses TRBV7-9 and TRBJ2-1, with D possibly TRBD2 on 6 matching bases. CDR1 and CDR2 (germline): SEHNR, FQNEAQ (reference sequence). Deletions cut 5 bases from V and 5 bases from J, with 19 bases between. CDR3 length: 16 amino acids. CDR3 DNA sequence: TGTGCCAGCAGCGTCCTTGCGGGGTCGGGGGACAATGAGCAGTTCTTC. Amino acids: CASSVLAGSGDNEQFF.

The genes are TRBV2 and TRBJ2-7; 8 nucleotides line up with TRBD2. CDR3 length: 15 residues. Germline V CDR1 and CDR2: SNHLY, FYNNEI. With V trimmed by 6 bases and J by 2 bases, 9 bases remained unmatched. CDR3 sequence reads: CASSEPEAGAYEQYF. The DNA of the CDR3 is TGTGCCAGCAGCGAACCGGAAGCGGGAGCCTACGAGCAGTACTTC.

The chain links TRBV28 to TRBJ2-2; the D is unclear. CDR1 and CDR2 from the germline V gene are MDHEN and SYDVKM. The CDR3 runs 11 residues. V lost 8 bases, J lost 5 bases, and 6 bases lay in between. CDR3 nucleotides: TGTGCCAGCGAGGCGACCGGGGAGCTGTTTTTT. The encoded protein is CASEATGELFF. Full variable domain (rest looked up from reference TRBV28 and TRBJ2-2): DVKVTQSSRYLVKRTGEKVFLECVQDMDHENMFWYRQDPGLGLRLIYFSYDVKMKEKGDIPEGYSVSREKKERFSLILESASTNQTSMYLCASEATGELFFGEGSRLTVL.

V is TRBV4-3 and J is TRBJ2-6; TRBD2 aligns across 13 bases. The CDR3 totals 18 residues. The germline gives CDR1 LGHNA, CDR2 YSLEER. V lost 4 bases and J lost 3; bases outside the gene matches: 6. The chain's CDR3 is CASSPRLAGGGGANVLTF. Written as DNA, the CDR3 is TGCGCCAGCAGCCCACGACTAGCGGGAGGAGGTGGGGCCAACGTCCTGACTTTC.

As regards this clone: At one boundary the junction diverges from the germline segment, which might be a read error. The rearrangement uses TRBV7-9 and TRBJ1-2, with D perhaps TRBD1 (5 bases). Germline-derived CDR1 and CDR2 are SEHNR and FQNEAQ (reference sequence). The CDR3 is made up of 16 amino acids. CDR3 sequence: CSSSLATSGTSSGYTF. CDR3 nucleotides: TGTTCCAGCAGCTTAGCCACATCCGGGACTTCCTCTGGCTACACCTTC.

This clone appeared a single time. CDR3 coding DNA: TGCGCCAGCAGCCAAACCGGGACAGCCAATACCTACGAGCAGTACTTC. The encoded protein is CASSQTGTANTYEQYF. The V call is TRBV4-3, the J call TRBJ2-7; the match to TRBD1 covers 7 bases. Trimming took 2 bases from V and 2 from J; bases not matched to a gene: 9. Germline V gives CDR1 LGHNA, CDR2 YSLEER. The CDR3 runs to 16 residues.

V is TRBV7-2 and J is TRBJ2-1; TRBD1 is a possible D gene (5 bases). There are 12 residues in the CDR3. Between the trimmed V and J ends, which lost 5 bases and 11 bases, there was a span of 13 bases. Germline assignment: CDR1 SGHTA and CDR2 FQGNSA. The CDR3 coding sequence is TGTGCCAGCAGCATCGACTGGGGCAAGCAGTTCTTC. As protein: CASSIDWGKQFF.

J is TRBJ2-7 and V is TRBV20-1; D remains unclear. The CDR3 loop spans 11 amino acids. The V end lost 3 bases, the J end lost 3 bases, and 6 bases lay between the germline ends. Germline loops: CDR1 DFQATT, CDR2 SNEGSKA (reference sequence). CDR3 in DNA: TGCAGTGCTAGGGAGAACTACGAGCAGTACTTC. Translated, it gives CSARENYEQYF.

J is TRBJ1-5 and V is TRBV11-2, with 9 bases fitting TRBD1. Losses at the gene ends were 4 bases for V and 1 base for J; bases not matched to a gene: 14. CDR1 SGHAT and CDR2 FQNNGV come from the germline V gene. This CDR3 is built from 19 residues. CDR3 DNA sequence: TGTGCCAGCAGCTCACCGACAGGGGGTTTGAGGGTCAGCAATCAGCCCCAGCATTTT. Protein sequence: CASSSPTGGLRVSNQPQHF.

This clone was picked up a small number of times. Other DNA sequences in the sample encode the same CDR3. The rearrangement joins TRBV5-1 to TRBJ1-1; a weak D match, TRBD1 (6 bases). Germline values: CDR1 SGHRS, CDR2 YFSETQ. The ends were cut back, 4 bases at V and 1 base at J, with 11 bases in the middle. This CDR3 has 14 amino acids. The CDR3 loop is CASSRGAGNTEAFF. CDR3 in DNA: TGCGCCAGCAGCCGGGGGGCGGGGAACACTGAAGCTTTCTTT.

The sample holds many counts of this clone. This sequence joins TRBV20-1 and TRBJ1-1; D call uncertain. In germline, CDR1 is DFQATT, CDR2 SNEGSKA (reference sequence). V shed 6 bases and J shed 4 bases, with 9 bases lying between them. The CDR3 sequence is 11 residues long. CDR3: CSALASTEAFF. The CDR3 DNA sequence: TGCAGTGCCCTGGCCAGCACTGAAGCTTTCTTT.

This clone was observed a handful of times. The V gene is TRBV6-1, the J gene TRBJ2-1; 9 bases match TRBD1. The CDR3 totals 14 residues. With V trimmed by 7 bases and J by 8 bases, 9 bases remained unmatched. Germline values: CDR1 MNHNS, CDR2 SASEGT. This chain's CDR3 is CASTYRGQRDEQFF. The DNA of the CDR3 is TGTGCCAGCACGTACAGGGGGCAGCGGGATGAGCAGTTCTTC.

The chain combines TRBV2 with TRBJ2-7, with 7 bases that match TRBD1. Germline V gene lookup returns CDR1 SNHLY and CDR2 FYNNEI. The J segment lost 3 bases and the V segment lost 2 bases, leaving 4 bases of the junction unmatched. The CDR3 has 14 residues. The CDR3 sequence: CASSEQGVGYEQYF. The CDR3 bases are TGTGCCAGCAGTGAACAGGGGGTAGGCTACGAGCAGTACTTC.

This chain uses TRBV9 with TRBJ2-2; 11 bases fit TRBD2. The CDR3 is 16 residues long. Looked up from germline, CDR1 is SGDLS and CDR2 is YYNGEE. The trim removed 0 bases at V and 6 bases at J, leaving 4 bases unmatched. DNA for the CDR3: TGTGCCAGCAGCGTAGGAGGACTAGCGGGCTCCGGGGAGCTGTTTTTT. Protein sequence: CASSVGGLAGSGELFF.

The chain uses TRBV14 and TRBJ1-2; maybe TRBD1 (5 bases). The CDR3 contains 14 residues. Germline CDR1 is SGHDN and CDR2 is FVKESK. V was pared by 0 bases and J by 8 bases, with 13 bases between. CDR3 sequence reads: CASSQDIGGGGYTF. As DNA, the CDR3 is TGTGCCAGCAGCCAAGATATTGGGGGAGGCGGCTACACCTTC.

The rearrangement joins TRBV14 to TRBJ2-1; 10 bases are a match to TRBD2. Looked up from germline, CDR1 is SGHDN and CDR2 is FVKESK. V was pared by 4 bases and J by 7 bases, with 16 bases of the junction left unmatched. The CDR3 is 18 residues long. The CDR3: CASSPPSIASGSGNEQFF. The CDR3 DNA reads TGTGCCAGCAGCCCCCCGTCAATCGCTAGCGGGAGTGGGAATGAGCAGTTCTTC.

The CDR3 spells CASSLGEWGGHRIGGSQYF. CDR3 sequence (DNA): TGCGCCAGCAGCTTGGGAGAGTGGGGCGGCCATCGGATAGGGGGATCGCAGTATTTT. The chain links TRBV5-1 to TRBJ2-3; possibly TRBD1 for D (6 bases). The V end lost 0 bases, the J end lost 10 bases, and 30 bases lay between the germline ends. Germline V lookup: CDR1 SGHRS, CDR2 YFSETQ. This CDR3 is 19 amino acids long.

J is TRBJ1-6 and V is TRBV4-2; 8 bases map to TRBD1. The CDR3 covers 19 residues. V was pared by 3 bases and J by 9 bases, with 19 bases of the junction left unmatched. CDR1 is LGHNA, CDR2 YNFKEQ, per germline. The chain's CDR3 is CASSHEPRDRIWSSSPLHF. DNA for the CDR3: TGTGCCAGCAGCCATGAACCCCGGGACAGGATTTGGTCTAGTTCACCCCTCCACTTT.

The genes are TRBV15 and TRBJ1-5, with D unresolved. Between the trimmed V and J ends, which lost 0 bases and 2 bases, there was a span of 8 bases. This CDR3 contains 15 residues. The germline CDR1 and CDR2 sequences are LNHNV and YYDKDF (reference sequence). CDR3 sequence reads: CATSRDARRNQPQHF. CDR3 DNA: TGTGCCACCAGCAGAGATGCCAGGCGCAATCAGCCCCAGCATTTT.

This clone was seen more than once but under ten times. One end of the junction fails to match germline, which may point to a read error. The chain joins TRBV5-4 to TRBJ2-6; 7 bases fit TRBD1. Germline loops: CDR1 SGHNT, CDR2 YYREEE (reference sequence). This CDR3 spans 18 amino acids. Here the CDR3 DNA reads TGTGCCAGCAGCCCTTCGACAGGGCTTACCTCTGGGGCCAACGGCCTGACTTTC. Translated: CASSPSTGLTSGANGLTF.

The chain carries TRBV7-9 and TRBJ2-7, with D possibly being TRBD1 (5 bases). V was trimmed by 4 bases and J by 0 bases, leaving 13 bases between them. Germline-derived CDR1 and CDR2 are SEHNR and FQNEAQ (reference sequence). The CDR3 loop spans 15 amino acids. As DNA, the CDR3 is TGTGCCAGCAGCTCCCAGGGTGGGTCCTCCTACGAGCAGTACTTC. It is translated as CASSSQGGSSYEQYF.

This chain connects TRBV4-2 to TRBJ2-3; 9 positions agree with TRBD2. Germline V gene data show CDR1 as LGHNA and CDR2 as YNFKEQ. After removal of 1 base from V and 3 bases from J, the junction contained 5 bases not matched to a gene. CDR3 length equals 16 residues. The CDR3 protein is CASSQAAAGGTDTQYF. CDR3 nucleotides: TGTGCCAGCAGCCAAGCTGCGGCGGGAGGGACAGATACGCAGTATTTT.

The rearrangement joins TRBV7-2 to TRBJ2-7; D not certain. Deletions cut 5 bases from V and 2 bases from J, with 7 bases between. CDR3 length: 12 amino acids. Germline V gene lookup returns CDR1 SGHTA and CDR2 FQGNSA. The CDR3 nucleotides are TGTGCCAGCAGCCTGCGTCCCTACGAGCAGTACTTC. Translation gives CASSLRPYEQYF.

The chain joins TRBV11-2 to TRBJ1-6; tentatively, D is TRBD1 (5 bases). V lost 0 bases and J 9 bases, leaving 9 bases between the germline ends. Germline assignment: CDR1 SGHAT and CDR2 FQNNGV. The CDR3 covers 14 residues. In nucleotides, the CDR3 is TGTGCCAGCAGCTTAGATGGGGCAGGTTCACCCCTCCACTTT. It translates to CASSLDGAGSPLHF.

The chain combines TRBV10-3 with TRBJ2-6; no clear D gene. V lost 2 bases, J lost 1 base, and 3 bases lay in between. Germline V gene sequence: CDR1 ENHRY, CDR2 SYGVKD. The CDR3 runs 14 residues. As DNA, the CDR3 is TGTGCCATCAGTGAGACTTCTGGGGCCAACGTCCTGACTTTC. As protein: CAISETSGANVLTF.

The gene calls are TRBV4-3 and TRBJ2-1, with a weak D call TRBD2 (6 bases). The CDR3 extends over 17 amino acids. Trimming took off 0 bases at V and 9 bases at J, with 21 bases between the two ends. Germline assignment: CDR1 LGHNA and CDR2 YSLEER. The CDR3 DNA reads TGCGCCAGCAGCCAAGAACCCCTTGCGGGACCTTTTTTTGAGCAGTTCTTC. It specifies CASSQEPLAGPFFEQFF.

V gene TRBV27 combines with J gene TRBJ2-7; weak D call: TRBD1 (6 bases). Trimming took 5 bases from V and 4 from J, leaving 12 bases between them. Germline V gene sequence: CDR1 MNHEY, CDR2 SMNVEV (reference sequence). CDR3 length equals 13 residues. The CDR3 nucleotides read TGTGCCAGCAGTCCCCAGGGGCGGTACGAGCAGTACTTC. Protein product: CASSPQGRYEQYF.

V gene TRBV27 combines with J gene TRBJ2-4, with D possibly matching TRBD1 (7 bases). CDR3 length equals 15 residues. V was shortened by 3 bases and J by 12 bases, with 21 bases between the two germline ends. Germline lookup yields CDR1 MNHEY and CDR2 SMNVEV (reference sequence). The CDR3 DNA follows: TGTGCCAGCAGTTTCCGGAGCGCAGGGCGGGACAGTCAGTACTTC. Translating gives CASSFRSAGRDSQYF.